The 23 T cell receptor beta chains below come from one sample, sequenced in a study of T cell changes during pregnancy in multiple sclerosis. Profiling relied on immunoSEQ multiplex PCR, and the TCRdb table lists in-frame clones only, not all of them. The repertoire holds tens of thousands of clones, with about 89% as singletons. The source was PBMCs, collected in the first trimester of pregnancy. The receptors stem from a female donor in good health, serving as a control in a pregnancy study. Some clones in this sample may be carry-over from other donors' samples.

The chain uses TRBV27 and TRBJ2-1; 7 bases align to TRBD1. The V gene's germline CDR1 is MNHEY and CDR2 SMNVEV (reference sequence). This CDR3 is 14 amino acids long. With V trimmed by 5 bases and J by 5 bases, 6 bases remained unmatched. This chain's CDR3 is CASSQGDSHNEQFF. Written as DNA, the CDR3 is TGTGCCAGCAGTCAAGGGGACAGCCACAATGAGCAGTTCTTC.

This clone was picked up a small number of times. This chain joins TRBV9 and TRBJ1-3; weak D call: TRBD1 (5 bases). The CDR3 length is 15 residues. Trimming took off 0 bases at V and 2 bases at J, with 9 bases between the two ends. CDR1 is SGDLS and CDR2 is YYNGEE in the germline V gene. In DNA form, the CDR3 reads TGTGCCAGCAGCGTAGTTTCGGGGGCTGGAAACACCATATATTTT. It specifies CASSVVSGAGNTIYF.

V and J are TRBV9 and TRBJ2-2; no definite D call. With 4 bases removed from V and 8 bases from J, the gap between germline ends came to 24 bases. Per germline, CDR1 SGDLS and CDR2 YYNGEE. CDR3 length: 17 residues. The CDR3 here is CASSTWISPVESGELFF. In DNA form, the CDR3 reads TGTGCCAGCAGCACCTGGATTAGCCCTGTAGAGTCGGGGGAGCTGTTTTTT. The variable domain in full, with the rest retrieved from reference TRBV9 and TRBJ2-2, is DSGVTQTPKHLITATGQRVTLRCSPRSGDLSVYWYQQSLDQGLQFLIQYYNGEERAKGNILERFSAQQFPDLHSELNLSSLELGDSALYFCASSTWISPVESGELFFGEGSRLTVL.

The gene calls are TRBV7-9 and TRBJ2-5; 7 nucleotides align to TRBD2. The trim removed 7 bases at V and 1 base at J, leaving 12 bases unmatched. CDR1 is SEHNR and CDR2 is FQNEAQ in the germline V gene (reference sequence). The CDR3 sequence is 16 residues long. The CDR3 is CASITGTGGLQETQYF. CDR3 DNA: TGTGCCAGCATTACCGGTACGGGAGGCCTCCAAGAGACCCAGTACTTC. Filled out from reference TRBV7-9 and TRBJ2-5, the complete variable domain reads DTGVSQNPRHKITKRGQNVTFRCDPISEHNRLYWYRQTLGQGPEFLTYFQNEAQLEKSRLLSDRFSAERPKGSFSTLEIQRTEQGDSAMYLCASITGTGGLQETQYFGPGTRLLVL.

As DNA, the CDR3 is TGTGCCAGCAGCCCAGGGGTCCGACCCTACGAGCAGTACTTC. Encoded protein: CASSPGVRPYEQYF. The rearrangement joins TRBV11-2 to TRBJ2-7, with a weak D call TRBD1 (6 bases). The CDR3 covers 14 residues. CDR1 is SGHAT, CDR2 FQNNGV, per germline. V dropped 5 bases and J dropped 2 bases, with 13 bases sitting between them.

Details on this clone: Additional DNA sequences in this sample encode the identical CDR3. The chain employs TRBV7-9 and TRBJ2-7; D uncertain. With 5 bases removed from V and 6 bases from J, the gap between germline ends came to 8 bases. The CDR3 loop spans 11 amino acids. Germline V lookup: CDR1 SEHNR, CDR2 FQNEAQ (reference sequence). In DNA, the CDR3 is TGTGCCAGCAGCCTCGGTGCCGAGCAGTACTTC. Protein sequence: CASSLGAEQYF.

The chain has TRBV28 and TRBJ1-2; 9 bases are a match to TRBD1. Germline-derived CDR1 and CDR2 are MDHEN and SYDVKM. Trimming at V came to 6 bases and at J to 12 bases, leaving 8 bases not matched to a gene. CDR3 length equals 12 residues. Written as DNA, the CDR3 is TGTGCCAGCAGATCACAGGGGGCGCTCGACACCTTC. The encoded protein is CASRSQGALDTF.

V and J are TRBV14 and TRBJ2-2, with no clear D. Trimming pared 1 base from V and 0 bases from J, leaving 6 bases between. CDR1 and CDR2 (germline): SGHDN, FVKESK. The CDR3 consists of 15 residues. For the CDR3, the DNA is TGTGCCAGCAGCCAAGGACTCGCGAACACCGGGGAGCTGTTTTTT. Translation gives CASSQGLANTGELFF.

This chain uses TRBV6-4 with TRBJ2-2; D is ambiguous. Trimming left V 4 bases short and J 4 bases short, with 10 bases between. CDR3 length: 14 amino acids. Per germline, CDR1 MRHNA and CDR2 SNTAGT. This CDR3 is CASSAEDGTGELFF. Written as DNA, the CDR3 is TGTGCCAGCAGTGCTGAGGATGGCACCGGGGAGCTGTTTTTT.

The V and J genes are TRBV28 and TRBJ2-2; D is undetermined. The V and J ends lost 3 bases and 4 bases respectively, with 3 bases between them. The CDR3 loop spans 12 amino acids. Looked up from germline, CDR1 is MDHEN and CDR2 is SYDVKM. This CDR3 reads CASSFRTGELFF. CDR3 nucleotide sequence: TGTGCCAGCAGTTTCCGCACCGGGGAGCTGTTTTTT.

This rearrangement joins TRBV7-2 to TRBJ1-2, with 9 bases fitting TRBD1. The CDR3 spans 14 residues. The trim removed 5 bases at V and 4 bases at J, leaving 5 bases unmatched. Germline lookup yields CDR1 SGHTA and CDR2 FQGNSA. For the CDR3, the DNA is TGTGCCAGCAGCGAAGGACAGGGGAGCTATGGCTACACCTTC. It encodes CASSEGQGSYGYTF.

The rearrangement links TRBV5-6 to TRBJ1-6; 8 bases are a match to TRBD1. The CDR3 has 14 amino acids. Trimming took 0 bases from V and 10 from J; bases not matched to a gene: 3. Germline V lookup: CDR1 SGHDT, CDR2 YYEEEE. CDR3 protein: CASSLGQGNSPLHF. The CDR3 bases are TGTGCCAGCAGCTTGGGACAGGGGAACTCACCCCTCCACTTT.

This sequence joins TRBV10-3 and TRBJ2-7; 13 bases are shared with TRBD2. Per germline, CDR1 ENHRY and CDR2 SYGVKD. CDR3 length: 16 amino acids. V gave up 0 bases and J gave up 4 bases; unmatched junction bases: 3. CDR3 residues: CAISESATSGRYEQYF. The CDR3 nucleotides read TGTGCCATCAGTGAGTCGGCGACTAGCGGGAGGTACGAGCAGTACTTC.

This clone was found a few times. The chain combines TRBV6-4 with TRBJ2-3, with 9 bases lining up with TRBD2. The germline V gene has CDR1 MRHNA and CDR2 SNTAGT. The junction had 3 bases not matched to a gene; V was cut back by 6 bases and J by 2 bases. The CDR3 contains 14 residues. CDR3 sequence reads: CASSPGLATDTQYF. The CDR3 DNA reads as TGTGCCAGCAGCCCGGGACTAGCCACAGATACGCAGTATTTT.

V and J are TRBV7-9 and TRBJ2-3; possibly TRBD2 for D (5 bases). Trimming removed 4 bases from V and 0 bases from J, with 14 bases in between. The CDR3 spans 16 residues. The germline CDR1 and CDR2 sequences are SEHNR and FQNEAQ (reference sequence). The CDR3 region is CASSSTAPGSTDTQYF. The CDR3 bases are TGTGCCAGCAGCTCTACAGCCCCGGGGAGCACAGATACGCAGTATTTT.

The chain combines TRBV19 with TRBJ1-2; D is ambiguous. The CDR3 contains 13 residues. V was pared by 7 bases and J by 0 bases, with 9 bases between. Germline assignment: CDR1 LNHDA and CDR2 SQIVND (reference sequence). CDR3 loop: CASTQAANYGYTF. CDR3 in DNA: TGTGCCAGTACGCAGGCTGCTAACTATGGCTACACCTTC. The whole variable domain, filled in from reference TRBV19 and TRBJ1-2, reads DGGITQSPKYLFRKEGQNVTLSCEQNLNHDAMYWYRQDPGQGLRLIYYSQIVNDFQKGDIAEGYSVSREKKESFPLTVTSAQKNPTAFYLCASTQAANYGYTFGSGTRLTVV.

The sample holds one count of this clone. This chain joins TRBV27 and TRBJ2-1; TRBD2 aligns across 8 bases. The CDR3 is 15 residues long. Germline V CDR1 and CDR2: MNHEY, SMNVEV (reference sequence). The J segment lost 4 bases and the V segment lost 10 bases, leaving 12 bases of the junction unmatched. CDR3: CATRLWGLDYNEQFF. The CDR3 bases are TGTGCCACCCGCCTCTGGGGACTAGATTACAATGAGCAGTTCTTC.

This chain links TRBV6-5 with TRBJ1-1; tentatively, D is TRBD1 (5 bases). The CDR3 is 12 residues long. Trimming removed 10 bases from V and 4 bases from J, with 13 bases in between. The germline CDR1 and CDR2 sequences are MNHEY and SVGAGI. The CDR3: CATSPGGTEAFF. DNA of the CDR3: TGTGCCACCTCCCCCGGGGGCACTGAAGCTTTCTTT.

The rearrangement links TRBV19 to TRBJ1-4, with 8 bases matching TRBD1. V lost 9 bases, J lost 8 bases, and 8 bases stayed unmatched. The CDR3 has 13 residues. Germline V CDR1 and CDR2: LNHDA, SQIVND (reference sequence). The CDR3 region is CASNDRGREKLFF. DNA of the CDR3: TGTGCCAGCAACGACAGGGGTAGAGAAAAACTGTTTTTT.

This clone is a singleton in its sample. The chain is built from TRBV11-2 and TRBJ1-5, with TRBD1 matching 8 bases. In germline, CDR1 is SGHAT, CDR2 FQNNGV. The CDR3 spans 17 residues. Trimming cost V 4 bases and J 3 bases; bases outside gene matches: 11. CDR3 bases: TGTGCCAGCAGCTCCCACGCGGCAGGGGGCTTCAATCAGCCCCAGCATTTT. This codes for CASSSHAAGGFNQPQHF.

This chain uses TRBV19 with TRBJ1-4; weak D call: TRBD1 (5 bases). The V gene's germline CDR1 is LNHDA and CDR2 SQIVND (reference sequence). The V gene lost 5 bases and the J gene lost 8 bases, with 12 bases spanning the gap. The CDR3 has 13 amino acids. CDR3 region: CASSPGVREKLFF. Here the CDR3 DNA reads TGTGCCAGTAGTCCGGGGGTAAGGGAAAAACTGTTTTTT.

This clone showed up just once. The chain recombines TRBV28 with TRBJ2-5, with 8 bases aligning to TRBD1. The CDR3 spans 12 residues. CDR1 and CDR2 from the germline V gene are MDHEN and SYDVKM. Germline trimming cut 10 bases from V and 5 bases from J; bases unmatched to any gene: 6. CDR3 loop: CAIDRGRETQYF. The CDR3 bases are TGTGCCATAGACAGGGGACGGGAGACCCAGTACTTC.

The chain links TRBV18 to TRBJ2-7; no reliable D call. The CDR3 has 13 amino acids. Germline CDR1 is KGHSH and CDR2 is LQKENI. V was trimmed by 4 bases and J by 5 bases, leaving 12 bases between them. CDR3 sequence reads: CASSLLLRDEQYF. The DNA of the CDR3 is TGTGCCAGCTCACTTTTATTACGGGACGAGCAGTACTTC.